Detailed here is one T cell receptor (beta chain). Other autoimmune diseases, uncontrolled infections, pregnancy or lactation excluded patients from enrollment. The data are from a study of Graves' ophthalmopathy and Graves' hyperthyroidism. Amplifying from RNA transcripts, the study obtained TCR beta CDR3 regions. The authors performed first-round RT-PCR with HTBI primers and then a second-round multiplex PCR. TCRdb ran MiXCR on the multiplex PCR reads and lists one entry per CDR3 protein. Of about 500,000 distinct CDR3 sequences listed, less than 45% are singletons. Input material: peripheral blood or thyroid tissue (not recorded which). This TCR came from an adult man with Graves' hyperthyroidism.

CDR3 bases: TGTGCCAGCAGCTACCTTGCGGGGTCGAACACCGGGGAGCTGTTTTTT. It translates to CASSYLAGSNTGELFF. This rearrangement joins TRBV6-4 to TRBJ2-2, with a possible D match to TRBD2 (6 bases). Germline V lookup: CDR1 MRHNA, CDR2 SNTAGT. The CDR3 consists of 16 residues. V lost 6 bases and J lost 0, with 14 bases in between.